This T cell receptor beta chain originates from a study of OX40 agonist ivuxolimab in advanced cancers. Looking at the study overall: Ivuxolimab, which targeted the costimulatory receptor OX40 (CD134), was an agonistic, fully human IgG2 monoclonal antibody. Intravenous ivuxolimab was administered to patients every 2 weeks at six dose levels: 0.01, 0.1, 0.3, 1.5, 3 and 10 mg/kg. Of the roughly 52 dose-escalation patients, hepatocellular carcinoma was present in about 20, melanoma in some 15, renal cell carcinoma in 9 and head and neck cancer in 9. A male proportion of about 79% and a mean age of 60 years, ranging from roughly 23 to 85, were recorded for the dose-escalation cohort. Patients were allowed to have had prior anti-PD-1, anti-PD-L1 or anti-CTLA-4 therapy, and 40% to 45% of the dose-escalation patients had been treated with checkpoint inhibitors. Partial responses occurred in three dose-escalation patients: two with cutaneous melanoma and one with hepatocellular carcinoma. Peripheral TCRbeta sequencing aimed to test whether ivuxolimab altered TCR sequence diversity and caused clonal T-cell expansion. The paper reports the monotherapy dose-escalation portion (N ≈ 52 patients) of the phase I ivuxolimab trial. The research as a whole found: Which antigens the clonally expanded peripheral T cells were specific for was not determined. On average, CD8+ T cells showed more expanded clones than CD4+ T cells after ivuxolimab. Low levels of normalized T-cell clonal expansion were also seen in some patients who did not respond. In the 0.1-3.0 mg/kg groups, partial responders had among the lowest normalized peripheral clonal expansion, particularly in CD8+ T cells. At doses of 0.1 to 3.0 mg/kg, clonal expansion of both CD4+ and CD8+ blood T cells was observed from baseline to week 6.

The trial excluded patients who had a history of autoimmune disease or were on systemic immunosuppression. Peripheral blood for TCR sequencing was collected from all dose cohorts at baseline, on cycle 4 day 1, and on cycle 7 day 1. Samples were obtained from an open-label, multicenter, first-in-human phase I dose-escalation trial of ivuxolimab. Adults with locally advanced or metastatic melanoma, renal cell carcinoma, hepatocellular carcinoma or head and neck squamous cell carcinoma were enrolled in the trial. Before TCR sequencing, CD4+ T cells and CD8+ T cells from peripheral blood were sorted into separate populations. Genomic DNA was isolated from the sorted cells so that the TCRbeta CDR3 region could be sequenced. The immunoSEQ Assay was used to sequence the TCRbeta CDR3 regions. Entries here come from immuneACCESS through TCRdb and include only in-frame sequences with V and J called. Some clones fail to appear in such tables; in the studies checked, an unresolved V gene covers under half of the shortfall, and the cause of the remainder is unknown. This sample comprises around 110,000 clones, about 91% of them detected only once. The ten largest clones capture roughly 1.1% of the sample.

In the case of this clone: Its antigen remains unidentified. Base quality data are lacking; no much larger clone is found one base away.

The starting material was CD4+ or CD8+ T cells sorted from blood, obtained in a trial of the OX40 agonist ivuxolimab. This receptor was identified in an adult with an advanced solid tumor such as melanoma, head and neck, liver or kidney cancer.

CDR3 protein: CASSPGTGSGELFF. The base sequence is TGTGCCAGCAGCCCCGGGACAGGGTCCGGGGAGCTGTTTTTT. The rearrangement joined TRBV5-4 to TRBJ2-2; TRBD1 agrees with 9 junctional bases. The CDR3 goes from the cysteine to the phenylalanine over 14 residues. CDR3 DNA is the only sequence kept; it has 42 bases, read in frame from the first base. V has 4 bases trimmed and J has 6 bases trimmed; junction bases matching no gene number 4. Per the germline V gene (reference sequence), SGHNT is the CDR1 and YYREEE is the CDR2.